A selection of T cell receptor beta chains follows, all from one sample in a study of blood T cell repertoires in COVID-19. Only in-frame clones appear in the TCRdb table, and some are missing; sequencing was by immunoSEQ multiplex PCR. The profile covers 80,000 to 100,000 clones, with 70% to 90% appearing a single time and 4% to 5% taken by the ten largest. Source material: peripheral blood. The source is a human donor with COVID-19, enrolled during active disease. The donor label of this sample is uncertain. Both conserved end residues are part of each CDR3. The order of the fields is J gene, D gene, CDR3 length, clone size, V gene, CDR3 DNA, CDR3 protein. A D gene is named only where the DNA matches it firmly. For some rows the clone size is stated as once, few or many, or as a class when expanded; others skip it.

j_gene: TRBJ1-2; d_gene: -; len: 15; abundance: -; v_gene: TRBV5-6; CDR3nt: TGTGCCAGCAGCCCCCCGGCCGCAGGAAGCTATGGCTACACCTTC; CDR3aa: CASSPPAAGSYGYTF
j_gene: TRBJ2-7; d_gene: -; len: 15; abundance: -; v_gene: TRBV2; CDR3nt: TGTGCCAGCAGACAACGGTCGGAGTACTCCTACGAGCAGTACTTC; CDR3aa: CASRQRSEYSYEQYF
j_gene: TRBJ2-7; d_gene: TRBD1; len: 14; abundance: few; v_gene: TRBV27; CDR3nt: TGTGCCAGCAGCCGCGGGACAGGGTTCAACGAGCAGTACTTC; CDR3aa: CASSRGTGFNEQYF
j_gene: TRBJ1-2; d_gene: TRBD1; len: 15; abundance: -; v_gene: TRBV6-4; CDR3nt: TGTGCCAGCAGTGACTCCGGGACAGGGAATAGAGGCTACACCTTC; CDR3aa: CASSDSGTGNRGYTF
j_gene: TRBJ1-1; d_gene: TRBD1; len: 17; abundance: -; v_gene: TRBV19; CDR3nt: TGTGCCAGTAGTTCGACCGGGACAGGAATCATGAACACTGAAGCTTTCTTT; CDR3aa: CASSSTGTGIMNTEAFF
j_gene: TRBJ2-7; d_gene: TRBD1; len: 14; abundance: -; v_gene: TRBV18; CDR3nt: TGTGCCAGCTCACAGGACAGGGGGCTGTACGAGCAGTACTTC; CDR3aa: CASSQDRGLYEQYF
j_gene: TRBJ2-2; d_gene: TRBD1; len: 15; abundance: -; v_gene: TRBV14; CDR3nt: TGTGCCAGCAGCCAGACCCCAGGGGGCGAAGGGGAGCTGTTTTTT; CDR3aa: CASSQTPGGEGELFF
j_gene: TRBJ1-1; d_gene: -; len: 13; abundance: -; v_gene: TRBV5-1; CDR3nt: TGCGCCAGCGGCGGCAGGGTGAACACTGAAGCTTTCTTT; CDR3aa: CASGGRVNTEAFF
j_gene: TRBJ1-3; d_gene: TRBD1; len: 17; abundance: -; v_gene: TRBV9; CDR3nt: TGTGCCAGCAGCGGAGCCGGGACAGGGGGAGGTGGAAACACCATATATTTT; CDR3aa: CASSGAGTGGGGNTIYF
j_gene: TRBJ2-7; d_gene: TRBD1; len: 14; abundance: once; v_gene: TRBV27; CDR3nt: TGTGCCAGCAGTTTACAGGGGGAGTACTACGAGCAGTACTTC; CDR3aa: CASSLQGEYYEQYF
j_gene: TRBJ2-3; d_gene: -; len: 15; abundance: -; v_gene: TRBV6-6; CDR3nt: TGTGCCAGCAAACCGGATACTACCACGACAGATACGCAGTATTTT; CDR3aa: CASKPDTTTTDTQYF
j_gene: TRBJ2-2; d_gene: TRBD2; len: 18; abundance: -; v_gene: TRBV5-1; CDR3nt: TGCGCCAGCAGCTTACTGACTAGCGGGGGGGCGAACACCGGGGAGCTGTTTTTT; CDR3aa: CASSLLTSGGANTGELFF
j_gene: TRBJ1-4; d_gene: -; len: 11; abundance: -; v_gene: TRBV30; CDR3nt: TGTGCCTGGAGTGTTATGGAAAAACTGTTTTTT; CDR3aa: CAWSVMEKLFF
j_gene: TRBJ1-5; d_gene: TRBD1; len: 15; abundance: -; v_gene: TRBV7-9; CDR3nt: TGTGCCAGCAGCTTGACAGGGTCGGGCAATCAGCCCCAGCATTTT; CDR3aa: CASSLTGSGNQPQHF
j_gene: TRBJ2-7; d_gene: -; len: 13; abundance: -; v_gene: TRBV12-3/TRBV12-4; CDR3nt: TGTGCCAGCAGTTTAGACCTACTGCTCGAGCAGTACTTC; CDR3aa: CASSLDLLLEQYF
j_gene: TRBJ1-2; d_gene: -; len: 15; abundance: -; v_gene: TRBV5-4; CDR3nt: TGTGCCAGCAGCCAAAGCAACTCCCACCGTGCCGGCTACACCTTC; CDR3aa: CASSQSNSHRAGYTF
j_gene: TRBJ1-2; d_gene: -; len: 16; abundance: -; v_gene: TRBV5-5; CDR3nt: TGTGCCAGCAGCCCTATGACGGGACTCTCTAACTATGGCTACACCTTC; CDR3aa: CASSPMTGLSNYGYTF
j_gene: TRBJ2-7; d_gene: -; len: 12; abundance: -; v_gene: TRBV6-5; CDR3nt: TGTGCCAGCAGTTCGAGGGACATGGAGCAGTACTTC; CDR3aa: CASSSRDMEQYF
j_gene: TRBJ2-1; d_gene: TRBD1; len: 15; abundance: -; v_gene: TRBV5-4; CDR3nt: TGTGCCAGCAGCCGCGAGGGGGCGCGGAATAATGAGCAGTTCTTC; CDR3aa: CASSREGARNNEQFF
j_gene: TRBJ2-1; d_gene: TRBD2; len: 17; abundance: -; v_gene: TRBV10-1; CDR3nt: TGCGCCAGCTGTGAGTCAATCGGGCGGGAGGGCCGGGATGAGCAGTTCTTC; CDR3aa: CASCESIGREGRDEQFF
j_gene: TRBJ2-7; d_gene: -; len: 17; abundance: -; v_gene: TRBV19; CDR3nt: TGTGCCAGTAGTGCCGGCCCCACAGGGTCCCTTTCCTACGAGCAGTACTTC; CDR3aa: CASSAGPTGSLSYEQYF
j_gene: TRBJ1-1; d_gene: -; len: 16; abundance: -; v_gene: TRBV3-1/TRBV3-2; CDR3nt: TGTGCCAGCAGCCTCAAAGTCTGGGTGGGGGGGACTGAAGCTTTCTTT; CDR3aa: CASSLKVWVGGTEAFF
j_gene: TRBJ2-5; d_gene: TRBD1; len: 14; abundance: -; v_gene: TRBV11-3; CDR3nt: TGTGCCAGCAGCGAGTTGACAGGGCCAGAGACCCAGTACTTC; CDR3aa: CASSELTGPETQYF
j_gene: TRBJ1-5; d_gene: -; len: 13; abundance: -; v_gene: TRBV29-1; CDR3nt: TGCAGCGTGACACAGGACCCCCGGCAGCCCCAGCATTTT; CDR3aa: CSVTQDPRQPQHF
j_gene: TRBJ1-6; d_gene: -; len: 14; abundance: -; v_gene: TRBV28; CDR3nt: TGTGCCAGCACCCCGCCTGGCAGGTATTCACCCCTCCACTTT; CDR3aa: CASTPPGRYSPLHF
j_gene: TRBJ1-1; d_gene: TRBD1; len: 14; abundance: -; v_gene: TRBV7-9; CDR3nt: TGTGCCAGCAGCCAGACAGGGGGGAACACTGAAGCTTTCTTT; CDR3aa: CASSQTGGNTEAFF
j_gene: TRBJ2-1; d_gene: -; len: 16; abundance: -; v_gene: TRBV5-1; CDR3nt: TGCGCCAGCAGCTTGGTGGCAGGCAGCTCCTACAATGAGCAGTTCTTC; CDR3aa: CASSLVAGSSYNEQFF
j_gene: TRBJ2-7; d_gene: -; len: 15; abundance: few; v_gene: TRBV11-2; CDR3nt: TGTGCCAGCAGCCCGCCCCGGGACTCCCCCTACGAGCAGTACTTC; CDR3aa: CASSPPRDSPYEQYF
j_gene: TRBJ2-7; d_gene: TRBD1; len: 15; abundance: -; v_gene: TRBV19; CDR3nt: TGTGCCAGTAGTATCTCGACAGGGGGCATGTACGAGCAGTACTTC; CDR3aa: CASSISTGGMYEQYF
j_gene: TRBJ1-2; d_gene: -; len: 13; abundance: -; v_gene: TRBV7-3; CDR3nt: TGTGCCAGCAGCTTAGAACGCGGAATAGGCTACACCTTC; CDR3aa: CASSLERGIGYTF
j_gene: TRBJ1-1; d_gene: -; len: 14; abundance: -; v_gene: TRBV3-1/TRBV3-2; CDR3nt: TGTGCCAGCAGCCGGCTGGGGGCGAGCACTGAAGCTTTCTTT; CDR3aa: CASSRLGASTEAFF
j_gene: TRBJ2-5; d_gene: -; len: 15; abundance: -; v_gene: TRBV6-2/TRBV6-3; CDR3nt: TGTGCCAGCAGCCCTTTTGGGGGGAGGTCAGAGACCCAGTACTTC; CDR3aa: CASSPFGGRSETQYF
j_gene: TRBJ1-1; d_gene: -; len: 11; abundance: -; v_gene: TRBV29-1; CDR3nt: TGCAGCGTGAAGGCCGAGGGTGAAGCTTTCTTT; CDR3aa: CSVKAEGEAFF
j_gene: TRBJ2-1; d_gene: TRBD2; len: 16; abundance: -; v_gene: TRBV4-1; CDR3nt: TGCGCCAGCAGCCAGCCAGGCGAGCGGGGGTACAATGAGCAGTTCTTC; CDR3aa: CASSQPGERGYNEQFF
j_gene: TRBJ1-3; d_gene: TRBD1; len: 17; abundance: -; v_gene: TRBV11-3; CDR3nt: TGTGCCAGCAGCTTAGATCCCGGGACAGGGGCTGGAAACACCATATATTTT; CDR3aa: CASSLDPGTGAGNTIYF
j_gene: TRBJ2-1; d_gene: -; len: 14; abundance: once; v_gene: TRBV7-6; CDR3nt: TGTGCCAGCAGTCCGACAGGCGGATACAATGAGCAGTTCTTC; CDR3aa: CASSPTGGYNEQFF
j_gene: TRBJ2-7; d_gene: TRBD1; len: 13; abundance: -; v_gene: TRBV30; CDR3nt: TGTGCCTGGAGGGTACAGGGGGCGCACGAGCAGTACTTC; CDR3aa: CAWRVQGAHEQYF
j_gene: TRBJ2-2; d_gene: TRBD2; len: 17; abundance: -; v_gene: TRBV5-1; CDR3nt: TGCGCCAGCAGCTTGAATGGATTAGCGGGGAGGTCCGGGGAGCTGTTTTTT; CDR3aa: CASSLNGLAGRSGELFF
j_gene: TRBJ2-1; d_gene: TRBD2; len: 17; abundance: once; v_gene: TRBV3-1/TRBV3-2; CDR3nt: TGTGCCAGCAGCCAAGATCGGACTAGCGGGGGGGCAAGGGAGCAGTTCTTC; CDR3aa: CASSQDRTSGGAREQFF
j_gene: TRBJ1-5; d_gene: -; len: 15; abundance: -; v_gene: TRBV30; CDR3nt: TGTGCCTGGAGTGTACTCGGGACAAGAGATCAGCCCCAGCATTTT; CDR3aa: CAWSVLGTRDQPQHF
j_gene: TRBJ2-7; d_gene: TRBD1; len: 14; abundance: -; v_gene: TRBV5-1; CDR3nt: TGCGCCAGCAGTGGGCAGGGGGCGCCCGACGAGCAGTACTTC; CDR3aa: CASSGQGAPDEQYF
j_gene: TRBJ1-2; d_gene: TRBD1; len: 15; abundance: -; v_gene: TRBV27; CDR3nt: TGTGCCAGCAGTTTATCGGTTCAGGGGGCTTATGGCTACACCTTC; CDR3aa: CASSLSVQGAYGYTF
j_gene: TRBJ2-2; d_gene: -; len: 16; abundance: once; v_gene: TRBV7-8; CDR3nt: TGTGCCAGCAGCGCCTTAGCCCCTGGGAACACCGGGGAGCTGTTTTTT; CDR3aa: CASSALAPGNTGELFF
j_gene: TRBJ2-3; d_gene: TRBD2; len: 17; abundance: -; v_gene: TRBV19; CDR3nt: TGTGCCAGCACAGGGACTAGCGGGGGGCCCACCGCAGATACGCAGTATTTT; CDR3aa: CASTGTSGGPTADTQYF
j_gene: TRBJ1-2; d_gene: -; len: 15; abundance: -; v_gene: TRBV12-5; CDR3nt: TGTGCTAGTGGTTTAAGGCAGGGGACTAACTATGGCTACACCTTC; CDR3aa: CASGLRQGTNYGYTF
j_gene: TRBJ2-5; d_gene: TRBD1; len: 13; abundance: -; v_gene: TRBV19; CDR3nt: TGTGCCAGTAGTGACACAGGGGAAGAGACCCAGTACTTC; CDR3aa: CASSDTGEETQYF